A selection of T cell receptor beta chains follows, all from one sample in a study of technical replicates of blood from a few donors. Sequencing was performed with immunoSEQ multiplex PCR; in TCRdb, only in-frame clones are kept and a portion is missing. The sample yields 80,000 to 95,000 clones, 90% to 97% seen once. Specimen: T cells isolated from PBMCs. These receptors originate from a human donor in good health. CDR3s include the opening cysteine and the closing phenylalanine or tryptophan. A D gene is named only where the DNA matches it firmly. The size entry is marked missing in some rows and otherwise reads once, few, many or a size class.

j_gene: TRBJ2-5; v_gene: TRBV7-9; d_gene: TRBD1; abundance: NA; CDR3nt: TGTGCCAGCAGCTTACTGGCAGGGGGCAACCAAGAGACCCAGTACTTC; CDR3aa: CASSLLAGGNQETQYF
j_gene: TRBJ1-3; v_gene: TRBV14; d_gene: NA; abundance: NA; CDR3nt: TGTGCCAGCAGCCAAGAGGGTGAGGCAGCTGGAAACACCATATATTTT; CDR3aa: CASSQEGEAAGNTIYF
j_gene: TRBJ2-2; v_gene: TRBV2; d_gene: TRBD2; abundance: NA; CDR3nt: TGTGCCAGCAGCACCCCGGGACTAAACACCGGGGAGCTGTTTTTT; CDR3aa: CASSTPGLNTGELFF
j_gene: TRBJ2-3; v_gene: TRBV18; d_gene: NA; abundance: NA; CDR3nt: TGTGCCAGCTCAAAACTACTCGGGACTCCTAGCACAGATACGCAGTATTTT; CDR3aa: CASSKLLGTPSTDTQYF
j_gene: TRBJ1-1; v_gene: TRBV6-1; d_gene: NA; abundance: NA; CDR3nt: TGTGCCAGCAGTCAAGAAAGGGAGTTGGACACTGAAGCTTTCTTT; CDR3aa: CASSQERELDTEAFF
j_gene: TRBJ1-5; v_gene: TRBV14; d_gene: TRBD1; abundance: NA; CDR3nt: TGTGCCAGCAGCCAAGGCAGGGGGCATGGTCAGCCCCAGCATTTT; CDR3aa: CASSQGRGHGQPQHF
j_gene: TRBJ2-1; v_gene: TRBV27; d_gene: TRBD2; abundance: NA; CDR3nt: TGTGCCAGCAGTTTAGGACTAGCGGAGTTCTTC; CDR3aa: CASSLGLAEFF
j_gene: TRBJ2-7; v_gene: TRBV20-1; d_gene: NA; abundance: NA; CDR3nt: TGCAGTGCTAGCCTTTCCTACGAGCAGTACTTC; CDR3aa: CSASLSYEQYF
j_gene: TRBJ1-1; v_gene: TRBV19; d_gene: TRBD1; abundance: NA; CDR3nt: TGTGCCAGTATCTATATTGGGACAGGGATTACTGAAGCTTTCTTT; CDR3aa: CASIYIGTGITEAFF
j_gene: TRBJ1-1; v_gene: TRBV27; d_gene: NA; abundance: NA; CDR3nt: TGTGCCAGCAAAGGGAGAGACACTGAAGCTTTCTTT; CDR3aa: CASKGRDTEAFF
j_gene: TRBJ2-1; v_gene: TRBV13; d_gene: TRBD2; abundance: NA; CDR3nt: TGTGCCAGCAGCTTAGAACTAGCGGGAGCCTACAATGAGCAGTTCTTC; CDR3aa: CASSLELAGAYNEQFF
j_gene: TRBJ1-1; v_gene: TRBV10-3; d_gene: TRBD1; abundance: NA; CDR3nt: TGTGCCACCGAACGACCAGGGGGCACTGAAGCTTTCTTT; CDR3aa: CATERPGGTEAFF
j_gene: TRBJ2-3; v_gene: TRBV6-1; d_gene: TRBD2; abundance: NA; CDR3nt: TGTGCCAGCAGTGCTAGCGGGAACTTTCCAGATACGCAGTATTTT; CDR3aa: CASSASGNFPDTQYF
j_gene: TRBJ1-3; v_gene: TRBV9; d_gene: NA; abundance: NA; CDR3nt: TGTGCCAGCAGCGGCCGGGGAGGGCTATACTCTGGAAACACCATATATTTT; CDR3aa: CASSGRGGLYSGNTIYF
j_gene: TRBJ2-3; v_gene: TRBV15; d_gene: TRBD2; abundance: NA; CDR3nt: TGTGCCACCAGCTTAGCGGGGCGGGAGGCAGATACGCAGTATTTT; CDR3aa: CATSLAGREADTQYF
j_gene: TRBJ1-3; v_gene: TRBV28; d_gene: TRBD1; abundance: NA; CDR3nt: TGTGCCAGCAGTTTGCTGCAGGGGGCGCGCGGAAACACCATATATTTT; CDR3aa: CASSLLQGARGNTIYF
j_gene: TRBJ1-5; v_gene: TRBV28; d_gene: TRBD1; abundance: NA; CDR3nt: TGTGCCAGCAAATACTGGCAGGGGGTTGATCAGCCCCAGCATTTT; CDR3aa: CASKYWQGVDQPQHF
j_gene: TRBJ1-6; v_gene: TRBV6-6; d_gene: NA; abundance: NA; CDR3nt: TGTGCCTGTGACCGGGAATATAATTCACCCCTCCACTTT; CDR3aa: CACDREYNSPLHF
j_gene: TRBJ1-4; v_gene: TRBV5-1; d_gene: TRBD1; abundance: NA; CDR3nt: TGCGCCAGCAGCTGGACACAGACAGGGGGCCTTGAAAAACTGTTTTTT; CDR3aa: CASSWTQTGGLEKLFF
j_gene: TRBJ2-2; v_gene: TRBV2; d_gene: TRBD1; abundance: NA; CDR3nt: TGTGCCAGCAGTGGGTGGACAGGGTCGTCCGGGGAGCTGTTTTTT; CDR3aa: CASSGWTGSSGELFF
j_gene: TRBJ2-1; v_gene: TRBV6-4; d_gene: TRBD2; abundance: NA; CDR3nt: TGTGCCAGCAGTGACATGTCTAGCGGCAACAATGAGCAGTTCTTC; CDR3aa: CASSDMSSGNNEQFF
j_gene: TRBJ2-7; v_gene: TRBV6-1; d_gene: NA; abundance: NA; CDR3nt: TGTGCCAGCAGTGTAAGCGTGTCCTACGAGCAGTACTTC; CDR3aa: CASSVSVSYEQYF
j_gene: TRBJ1-2; v_gene: TRBV4-3; d_gene: TRBD1; abundance: NA; CDR3nt: TGCGCCAGCAGCCAGGACGGGGACAGAGTGGATGGCTACACCTTC; CDR3aa: CASSQDGDRVDGYTF
j_gene: TRBJ2-7; v_gene: TRBV27; d_gene: NA; abundance: NA; CDR3nt: TGTGCCAGCAGTTCTACGGGAGAAGGTTGGCGCGAGCAGTACTTC; CDR3aa: CASSSTGEGWREQYF
j_gene: TRBJ1-3; v_gene: TRBV6-1; d_gene: TRBD1; abundance: NA; CDR3nt: TGTGCCAGCAACCAGGGGGGTTCAGGAAACACCATATATTTT; CDR3aa: CASNQGGSGNTIYF
j_gene: TRBJ1-2; v_gene: TRBV28; d_gene: TRBD1; abundance: NA; CDR3nt: TGTGCCAGCAGTTTATTAGGGACAGAATATGGCTACACCTTC; CDR3aa: CASSLLGTEYGYTF
j_gene: TRBJ2-2; v_gene: TRBV27; d_gene: NA; abundance: once; CDR3nt: TGTGCCAGCAGTTTATGGCTGCCGAACACCGGGGAGCTGTTTTTT; CDR3aa: CASSLWLPNTGELFF